The source of this T cell receptor beta chain is a study of CD8+ T cells in alopecia areata. Study-level background: Tofacitinib therapy took 6 to 18 months; 6 months off drug came after. General study results and limits: It was less clear whether patients shared TCRs than it was in mice, possibly because of HLA. Treatment with tofacitinib significantly lowered scalp clonality and reduced expanded CD8+ clones among the top 100. Lesional scalp, especially alopecia totalis/universalis, showed higher clonality than normal scalp.

The sequencing template was cDNA reverse transcribed from extracted RNA. Profiling relied on immunoSEQ multiplex PCR, and the TCRdb table lists in-frame clones only, not all of them. Of more than 140,000 clones detected, about 88% appear once; the ten largest clones hold 13%. Comments on this clone: What it binds is unknown. The sample contains more than one DNA sequence encoding this CDR3.

Treatment reported: oral pan-JAK inhibitor, 5-10 mg twice daily. This CDR3 comprises 15 residues. Germline loops: CDR1 MGHRA, CDR2 YSYEKL. Unmatched junction bases numbered 4, after V lost 2 bases and J lost 0 bases. V and J are TRBV4-1 and TRBJ2-7; TRBD2 matches 7 bases. The source of this sequence is a human donor with alopecia areata. The sequences come from CD8+ T cells sorted from blood, collected at week 4, from a patient treated with tofacitinib. Here the CDR3 reads CASSQTAGSSYEQYF. The CDR3 nucleotides are TGCGCCAGCAGCCAAACAGCGGGGTCCTCCTACGAGCAGTACTTC.